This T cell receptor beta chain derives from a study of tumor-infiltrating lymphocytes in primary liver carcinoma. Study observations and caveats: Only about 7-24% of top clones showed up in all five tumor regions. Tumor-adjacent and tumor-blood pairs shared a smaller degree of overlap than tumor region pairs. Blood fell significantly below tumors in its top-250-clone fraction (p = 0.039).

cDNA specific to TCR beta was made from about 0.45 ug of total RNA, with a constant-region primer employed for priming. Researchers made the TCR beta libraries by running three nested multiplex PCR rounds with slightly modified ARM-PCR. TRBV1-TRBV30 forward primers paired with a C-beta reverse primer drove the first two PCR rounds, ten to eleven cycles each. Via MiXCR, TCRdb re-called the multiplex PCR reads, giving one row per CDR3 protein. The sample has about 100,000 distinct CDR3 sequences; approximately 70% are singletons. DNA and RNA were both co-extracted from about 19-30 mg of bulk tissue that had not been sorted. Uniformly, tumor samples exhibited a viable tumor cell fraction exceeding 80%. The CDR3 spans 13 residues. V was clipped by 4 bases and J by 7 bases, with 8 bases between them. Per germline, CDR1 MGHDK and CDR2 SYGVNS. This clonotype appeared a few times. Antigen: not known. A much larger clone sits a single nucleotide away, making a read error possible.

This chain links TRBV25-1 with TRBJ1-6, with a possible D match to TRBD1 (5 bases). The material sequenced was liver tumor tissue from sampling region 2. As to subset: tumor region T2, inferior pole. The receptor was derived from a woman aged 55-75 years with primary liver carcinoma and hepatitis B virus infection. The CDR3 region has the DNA TGTGCCAGCAGTGGGACAAGGAATTCACCCCTCCACTTT. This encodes CASSGTRNSPLHF.